The 27 T cell receptor beta chains given below trace back to one sample, sequenced in a study of blood T cells in healthy people across ages. Alongside a J-beta primer mix, a sample-barcoded 5' primer served in a second PCR lasting about 6 to 11 cycles. One entry per CDR3 protein results from TCRdb running MiXCR on the 5' RACE reads. The sample comprises 650,000 to 1,000,000 distinct CDR3 sequences, around 36% of which are singletons, and 10% to 15% rests with the top ten. The sample consisted of blood. These receptors all come from a man in his late teens or twenties in good health.

This clonotype occurred a few times. This chain joins TRBV12-3 or TRBV12-4 and TRBJ1-5; possibly TRBD1 for D (6 bases). The V end was cut by 6 bases, the J end by 7 bases, with 16 bases between. The CDR3 spans 14 residues. The chain's CDR3 is CASRRTDSGQPQHF. The CDR3 bases are TGTGCCAGCAGACGAACGGACAGCGGCCAGCCCCAGCATTTT.

A remark on this clonotype: Compared with germline, one end of the junction differs, possibly owing to a read error. The chain links TRBV7-7 to TRBJ2-1, with D maybe TRBD1 (5 bases). This CDR3 is 13 amino acids long. Germline V gene lookup returns CDR1 SSHAT and CDR2 FNYEAQ (reference sequence). The CDR3 sequence is CASSSPRDNEQFF. The DNA of the CDR3 is TGTGCTAGCAGCTCCCCCAGGGACAATGAGCAGTTCTTC.

The gene calls are TRBV20-1 and TRBJ1-4; no clear D. The CDR3 loop spans 11 amino acids. Trimming left V 8 bases short and J 7 bases short, with 11 bases between. Germline CDR1 is DFQATT and CDR2 is SNEGSKA (reference sequence). The CDR3: CSLRGGEKLFF. DNA of the CDR3: TGCAGTCTTCGGGGAGGTGAAAAACTGTTTTTT.

This clonotype showed up just a few times. A much larger clone lies one base from this, so it may be a read error. The genes are TRBV12-3 or TRBV12-4 and TRBJ2-5, with 7 bases lining up with TRBD1. Losses at the gene ends were 3 bases for V and 11 bases for J; bases not matched to a gene: 9. There are 13 residues in the CDR3. The CDR3: CASSFDRDNEQYF. DNA for the CDR3: TGTGCCAGCAGTTTCGACAGGGACAATGAGCAGTACTTC.

The chain carries TRBV20-1 and TRBJ1-1, with D unclear. The CDR3 extends over 14 amino acids. The germline gives CDR1 DFQATT, CDR2 SNEGSKA (reference sequence). The V gene lost 3 bases and the J gene lost 2 bases, with 13 bases spanning the gap. CDR3 sequence (DNA): TGCAGTGCTAGGTTGCGGACGACTAACACTGAAGCTTTCTTT. Encoded protein: CSARLRTTNTEAFF.

The CDR3 region has the DNA TGTGCCAGCAGCCCATCGGGGAAAGGCGAGCAGTACTTC. Its protein product is CASSPSGKGEQYF. V is TRBV3-1 and J is TRBJ2-5, with D possibly matching TRBD2 (5 bases). The end of the DNA is better explained by TRBJ2-7, so the J call may be wrong. The CDR3 has 13 residues. CDR1 and CDR2 from the germline V gene are LGHDT and YNNKEL (reference sequence).

The chain carries TRBV27 and TRBJ2-3; D ambiguous. The germline V gene has CDR1 MNHEY and CDR2 SMNVEV (reference sequence). This CDR3 has 14 residues. Trimming removed 3 bases from V and 4 bases from J, with 11 bases in between. CDR3 in DNA: TGTGCCAGCAGTTTTTCCCTTCGGGCAGATACGCAGTATTTT. Protein sequence: CASSFSLRADTQYF.

V usage is TRBV20-1 and J usage is TRBJ2-5, with D unresolved. The ends were cut back, 6 bases at V and 5 bases at J, with 16 bases in the middle. CDR1 is DFQATT and CDR2 is SNEGSKA in the germline V gene (reference sequence). This CDR3 contains 13 residues. The CDR3 spells CSALPTNGETQYF. The DNA for the CDR3 is TGCAGTGCCCTGCCGACCAACGGGGAGACCCAGTACTTC.

This clonotype was seen repeatedly, ten times or more. The V call is TRBV21-1, the J call TRBJ2-7; the D segment call TRBD2 is taken from the table without a DNA check. TRBV21-1 is noted as a pseudogene. The CDR3 covers 15 residues. The CDR3: CASSKVEVAVYEQYF. The CDR3 nucleotides read TGTGCCAGCAGCAAAGTGGAGGTAGCCGTCTACGAGCAGTACTTC.

This clonotype was found a few times. The rearrangement joins TRBV27 to TRBJ1-6, with D unclear. This CDR3 region has 13 residues. The V gene's germline CDR1 is MNHEY and CDR2 SMNVEV (reference sequence). The V gene lost 6 bases and the J gene lost 5 bases, with 8 bases spanning the gap. As DNA, the CDR3 is TGTGCCAGCAGACGGACTGATAATTCACCCCTCCACTTT. Translated: CASRRTDNSPLHF.

This sequence joins TRBV5-1 and TRBJ2-5; weak D call: TRBD1 (6 bases). Germline V CDR1 and CDR2: SGHRS, YFSETQ. The CDR3 is 14 residues long. V was shortened by 0 bases and J by 11 bases, with 17 bases between the two germline ends. The CDR3 DNA sequence: TGCGCCAGCAGCTTGGAGCAGGGGCAAAGGGAGCAGTACTTC. Translated, it gives CASSLEQGQREQYF.

The rearrangement uses TRBV24-1 and TRBJ2-5; 8 bases map to TRBD2. The CDR3 is 15 amino acids. V lost 6 bases to trimming and J lost 11 bases; unmatched junction nucleotides: 16. Germline V gives CDR1 KGHDR, CDR2 SFDVKD. The CDR3 reads CATSTGRGNDNEQYF. In DNA, the CDR3 is TGTGCCACCAGTACCGGGAGGGGGAATGACAATGAGCAGTACTTC.

V and J are TRBV5-4 and TRBJ2-1, with 8 bases identical to TRBD1. With the DNA end fitting TRBJ2-7 better, the J assignment may be wrong. This CDR3 has 16 amino acids. CDR1 is SGHNT, CDR2 YYREEE, per germline (reference sequence). The chain's CDR3 is CASSYGQGLSYNEQYF. Here the CDR3 DNA reads TGTGCCAGCAGCTACGGACAGGGCCTATCCTACAATGAGCAGTACTTC.

A note on this clonotype: Possible read error: a much larger clone is one base away. This sequence joins TRBV12-3 or TRBV12-4 and TRBJ1-5; D uncertain. The V and J ends lost 6 bases and 4 bases respectively, with 13 bases between them. The CDR3 spans 14 residues. In DNA form, the CDR3 reads TGTGCCAGCAGCCCAAGTAACACAAATCAGCCCCAGCATTTT. This codes for CASSPSNTNQPQHF.

This clonotype occurred a few times. The chain combines TRBV5-1 with TRBJ1-1; D might be TRBD1 (6 bases). Germline V gene data show CDR1 as SGHRS and CDR2 as YFSETQ. The CDR3 sequence is 17 residues long. V was pared by 4 bases and J by 0 bases, with 19 bases between. The CDR3 loop is CASSAGIGGRVNTEAFF. The DNA for the CDR3 is TGCGCCAGCAGCGCGGGAATAGGGGGTAGGGTGAACACTGAAGCTTTCTTT.

This clonotype was seen many times. The V call is TRBV9, the J call TRBJ2-7; D may be TRBD1 or TRBD2 (5 bases each). Trimming removed 5 bases from V and 1 base from J, with 10 bases in between. CDR3 length: 13 residues. Germline V lookup: CDR1 SGDLS, CDR2 YYNGEE. The CDR3 DNA is TGTGCCAGCAGTAATGGGGGTTCCTACGAGCAGTACTTC. As protein: CASSNGGSYEQYF.

CDR3 protein: CASSNRPDAYEQYF. CDR3 DNA: TGCGCCAGCAGCAACCGGCCAGACGCCTACGAGCAGTACTTC. The chain links TRBV5-1 to TRBJ2-7; D is unclear. CDR3 size: 14 residues. Trimming pared 4 bases from V and 2 bases from J, leaving 13 bases between. Germline CDR1 reads SGHRS; CDR2 reads YFSETQ.

Concerning this clonotype: The junction departs from germline at one end; a sequencing error may be responsible. V is TRBV10-2 and J is TRBJ2-5; D possibly corresponds to TRBD1 (6 bases). The germline V gene has CDR1 WSHSY and CDR2 SAAADI. This CDR3 region has 14 residues. The CDR3 loop reads CVSSVSNREETQYF. CDR3 DNA: TGCGTCAGCAGTGTGTCGAACAGGGAGGAGACCCAGTACTTC.

This chain connects TRBV10-3 to TRBJ1-1, with D maybe TRBD1 (5 bases). The CDR3 is 13 amino acids. Germline V gene data show CDR1 as ENHRY and CDR2 as SYGVKD. Trimming pared 4 bases from V and 5 bases from J, leaving 11 bases between. The CDR3 loop reads CAISGPGGTEAFF. DNA of the CDR3: TGTGCCATCAGTGGCCCCGGGGGGACTGAAGCTTTCTTT.

The chain employs TRBV12-3 or TRBV12-4 and TRBJ1-2; perhaps TRBD1 as D (5 bases). The CDR3 is 18 amino acids. Trimming took off 5 bases at V and 4 bases at J, with 26 bases between the two ends. The CDR3 DNA follows: TGTGCCAGCAGTCGCGCCCTTGATGTCCGGGACGTGGGCTATGGCTACACCTTC. Translation gives CASSRALDVRDVGYGYTF.

The genes are TRBV6-5 and TRBJ1-2, with TRBD1 identical over 8 bases. The junction had 11 bases not matched to a gene; V was cut back by 0 bases and J by 8 bases. This CDR3 has 16 residues. Germline V gene sequence: CDR1 MNHEY, CDR2 SVGAGI. The CDR3, as DNA: TGTGCCAGCAGTTACTCTATCGGACAGGGTTCGGGGGGCTACACCTTC. Translated: CASSYSIGQGSGGYTF.

The sample holds many counts of this clonotype. V and J are TRBV4-2 and TRBJ1-6; tentative D call: TRBD1 (5 bases). Trimming left V 0 bases short and J 3 bases short, with 12 bases between. Germline assignment: CDR1 LGHNA and CDR2 YNFKEQ. The CDR3 contains 17 residues. CDR3 sequence: CASSQDAGLGYNSPLHF. In DNA form, the CDR3 reads TGTGCCAGCAGCCAAGATGCAGGGTTAGGCTATAATTCACCCCTCCACTTT.

This clonotype showed up just a few times. The genes are TRBV5-6 and TRBJ2-1; TRBD1 aligns across 7 bases. Losses at the gene ends were 4 bases for V and 7 bases for J; bases not matched to a gene: 8. Per germline, CDR1 SGHDT and CDR2 YYEEEE. The CDR3 spans 14 residues. CDR3 sequence (DNA): TGTGCCAGCAGCCCGACAGGGCGACGGAATGAGCAGTTCTTC. It encodes CASSPTGRRNEQFF.

This chain uses TRBV9 with TRBJ2-1; 9 bases map to TRBD1. From germline, CDR1 is SGDLS and CDR2 YYNGEE. The junction had 4 bases not matched to a gene; V was cut back by 2 bases and J by 7 bases. There are 14 residues in the CDR3. Here the CDR3 DNA reads TGTGCCAGCAGCGTTCCCGACAGGGGGAATGAGCAGTTCTTC. This codes for CASSVPDRGNEQFF.

Remarks on this clonotype: Possible read error: a much larger clone is one base away. V gene TRBV5-1 combines with J gene TRBJ2-3; TRBD2 agrees at 11 bases. Germline assignment: CDR1 SGHRS and CDR2 YFSETQ. The CDR3 extends over 15 amino acids. Written as DNA, the CDR3 is TGCGCCAGCAGCCTTAGACTAGCGGGGTCGGATAGGCAGTATTTT. Amino acids: CASSLRLAGSDRQYF.

As for this clonotype: The junction shows a germline mismatch at one end, possibly a read error. The chain couples TRBV5-1 to TRBJ2-3; TRBD2 might be the D (5 bases). Germline lookup yields CDR1 SGHRS and CDR2 YFSETQ. The CDR3 has 14 residues. DNA for the CDR3: TGCGCCAGCGCCGTCGGGGTCCTCACAGAGACGCAGTATTTT. Its translation: CASAVGVLTETQYF.

The chain employs TRBV7-3 and TRBJ2-1; tentative D call: TRBD1 (6 bases). The CDR3 runs to 16 residues. V lost 0 bases to trimming and J lost 3 bases, with 12 bases between them. Germline CDR1 is SGHTA and CDR2 is FQGTGA. CDR3 region: CASSLTGAGVYNEQFF. Written as DNA, the CDR3 is TGTGCCAGCAGCTTAACGGGGGCAGGAGTCTACAATGAGCAGTTCTTC.